This T cell receptor beta chain was sequenced during a study of early T cells in non-severe SARS-CoV-2 infection. This clonotype was seen at least ten times. V was pared by 3 bases and J by 8 bases, with 19 bases between. Germline CDR1 and CDR2: MNHEY and SVGEGT. The CDR3 is 15 amino acids. TCRdb fed the 5' RACE reads into MiXCR, producing one record per CDR3 protein. The repertoire holds 49,000 or so distinct CDR3 sequences, with under 7% as singletons. This sequence joins TRBV6-2 or TRBV6-3 and TRBJ1-2; no firm D call. This specimen was whole blood, taken at baseline. The receptor's source is an adult who was a healthcare worker with PCR-confirmed SARS-CoV-2 infection or an uninfected control (not recorded which). CDR3 loop: CASSYSGRTPGGYTF. The CDR3 nucleotides read TGTGCCAGCAGTTATTCCGGACGGACGCCTGGAGGCTACACCTTC.